This T cell receptor (beta chain) emerged from a study of monozygotic twins with inflammatory bowel disease. CDR3 length: 14 residues. Germline CDR1 reads SGHDN; CDR2 reads FVKESK. Notes on the study in general: By inverse Simpson index, TCRbeta diversity was lower in IBD patients than in healthy co-twins. Neither one strong signal nor one clonotype associated with IBD was supported. Patients got different immunosuppressive treatments, which may have made their repertoires more variable.

TCRdb reprocessed the 5' RACE reads and stores each CDR3 protein as one record, lacking DNA. Recorded for this sample: about 140,000 distinct CDR3 sequences. Concerning this clonotype itself: As yet, its antigen is unknown.

The chain joins TRBV14 to TRBJ2-3; the D call of TRBD2 rests on TCRdb alone, since no DNA is present to check it. The receptor comes from a human donor with ulcerative colitis or Crohn's disease, or a healthy co-twin of an affected twin (not recorded which). The specimen was blood. The CDR3 protein is CASSQVGRIDTQYF.